This entry lists 21 T cell receptor beta chains sequenced from one sample in a study of T-cell reconstitution after alpha-beta-depleted transplantation in children. For TCRbeta, the library was prepared with unique molecular identifiers. MiXCR was run by TCRdb on the PCR reads, yielding one entry per CDR3 protein. Seen here are about half a million distinct CDR3 sequences, around 12% observed once, and the top ten hold about 5%. Sample: PBMCs from the stem cell graft donor, taken from the stem cell graft. The source is a human donor who donated a stem cell graft to a child with combined immunodeficiency.

This clonotype was picked up many times. This chain joins TRBV28 and TRBJ2-7, with 9 nucleotides matching TRBD1. With 6 bases clipped from V and 5 bases from J, the junction kept 14 bases outside the gene matches. In germline, CDR1 is MDHEN, CDR2 SYDVKM. This CDR3 has 16 amino acids. The CDR3, as DNA: TGTGCCAGCAGATTGCCACCGGGACAGGGTTCCAACGAGCAGTACTTC. This encodes CASRLPPGQGSNEQYF.

The rearrangement joins TRBV11-2 to TRBJ2-1; D call uncertain. The CDR3 has 12 amino acids. Trimming cost V 8 bases and J 10 bases, with 15 bases left between them. Germline-derived CDR1 and CDR2 are SGHAT and FQNNGV. The DNA for the CDR3 is TGTGCCAGCGGCCAATATGTCGGCGAGCAGTTCTTC. Encoded protein: CASGQYVGEQFF.

This chain joins TRBV20-1 and TRBJ2-7; D gene ambiguous. V was shortened by 3 bases and J by 0 bases, with 9 bases between the two germline ends. Looked up from germline, CDR1 is DFQATT and CDR2 is SNEGSKA (reference sequence). This CDR3 has 13 amino acids. For the CDR3, the DNA is TGCAGTGCTAGGTCCGAAAACTCCTACGAGCAGTACTTC. This codes for CSARSENSYEQYF.

The chain recombines TRBV3-1 with TRBJ2-1; D gene unclear. V dropped 0 bases and J dropped 4 bases, with 13 bases sitting between them. Germline V gives CDR1 LGHDT, CDR2 YNNKEL (reference sequence). The CDR3 has 16 residues. CDR3 region: CASSQDWRPHYNEQFF. CDR3 nucleotides: TGTGCCAGCAGCCAAGATTGGCGGCCCCATTACAATGAGCAGTTCTTC.

J is TRBJ2-7 and V is TRBV7-8; 7 nucleotides agree with TRBD2. Germline CDR1 SGHVS, CDR2 FQNEAQ. The CDR3 covers 15 residues. The V and J ends lost 4 bases and 0 bases, in that order; junction bases with no gene match: 6. The CDR3 region is CASSSSSGLSYEQYF. The CDR3 bases are TGTGCCAGCAGCTCAAGTAGCGGGCTCTCCTACGAGCAGTACTTC.

The chain is built from TRBV10-3 and TRBJ2-5, with TRBD2 identical over 8 bases. V shed 4 bases and J 5 bases; nucleotides not matched to a gene: 6. The germline V gene encodes CDR1 ENHRY and CDR2 SYGVKD. CDR3 length equals 14 residues. The CDR3, as DNA: TGTGCCATCAGTGCGGGAGGGCGTTCGGAGACCCAGTACTTC. Its protein product is CAISAGGRSETQYF.

The chain employs TRBV10-3 and TRBJ2-3; 7 bases align to TRBD2. The CDR3 is made up of 14 amino acids. V lost 5 bases to trimming and J lost 2 bases; unmatched junction nucleotides: 4. Germline CDR1 and CDR2: ENHRY and SYGVKD. The CDR3 bases are TGTGCCATCAGTTTAGCGGGCGTCACAGATACGCAGTATTTT. Its protein product is CAISLAGVTDTQYF.

This clonotype has at least ten counts. V is TRBV29-1 and J is TRBJ1-2; no reliable D call. The V gene's germline CDR1 is SQVTM and CDR2 ANQGSEA. Trimming cost V 7 bases and J 2 bases, with 8 bases left between them. This CDR3 comprises 11 residues. The CDR3, as DNA: TGCAGCGGCACAGAAAACTATGGCTACACCTTC. Amino acids: CSGTENYGYTF.

The chain has TRBV5-1 and TRBJ1-4, with 7 bases identical to TRBD1. V shed 0 bases and J 5 bases; nucleotides not matched to a gene: 4. CDR3 length equals 15 residues. The germline V gene encodes CDR1 SGHRS and CDR2 YFSETQ. CDR3 sequence (DNA): TGCGCCAGCAGCTTGGCCGGGACAGAAAATGAAAAACTGTTTTTT. Its translation is CASSLAGTENEKLFF.

The table lists this clonotype with many counts. The chain is built from TRBV2 and TRBJ2-7; tentatively, D is TRBD2 (5 bases). The germline V gene has CDR1 SNHLY and CDR2 FYNNEI. Trimming took 6 bases from V and 2 from J, leaving 11 bases between them. This CDR3 has 13 amino acids. DNA for the CDR3: TGTGCCAGCAGGCCCGGGGAACCCTACGAGCAGTACTTC. This translates into CASRPGEPYEQYF.

This chain connects TRBV10-1 to TRBJ2-6; D possibly corresponds to TRBD1 (6 bases). CDR3 size: 17 residues. Germline values: CDR1 WNHNN, CDR2 SYGVQD (reference sequence). V was cut by 7 bases and J by 0 bases, with 16 bases left in between. The CDR3 bases are TGCGCCAGCACCTTCGGACAGTCGAGCTCTGGGGCCAACGTCCTGACTTTC. Protein: CASTFGQSSSGANVLTF.

This clonotype was picked up many times. This sequence joins TRBV12-3 or TRBV12-4 and TRBJ2-1, with 10 bases identical to TRBD2. V dropped 1 base and J dropped 6; count of bases not matched to a gene: 12. This CDR3 spans 18 amino acids. CDR3 amino acids: CASSLGGLAEEVPNEQFF. In DNA, the CDR3 is TGTGCCAGCAGTTTAGGTGGACTAGCGGAAGAAGTCCCCAATGAGCAGTTCTTC.

Only a few counts were recorded for this clonotype. The rearrangement uses TRBV24-1 and TRBJ2-1; D unresolved. The V end was cut by 5 bases, the J end by 0 bases, with 10 bases between. Germline assignment: CDR1 KGHDR and CDR2 SFDVKD. This CDR3 has 15 amino acids. The CDR3 loop is CATSASRNSYNEQFF. In nucleotides, the CDR3 is TGTGCCACCAGTGCAAGCCGCAACTCCTACAATGAGCAGTTCTTC.

This clonotype was counted only a few times. The J gene is TRBJ2-1, the V gene TRBV3-1; the D is unclear. Germline V gives CDR1 LGHDT, CDR2 YNNKEL (reference sequence). CDR3 length: 12 amino acids. The germline V and J ends were trimmed by 3 bases and 8 bases, with 8 bases remaining between them. CDR3 DNA sequence: TGTGCCAGCAGCCAGGAGTATTATGAGCAGTTCTTC. This encodes CASSQEYYEQFF.

The rearrangement links TRBV5-5 to TRBJ2-2, with D possibly being TRBD2 (5 bases). The V gene lost 2 bases and the J gene lost 5 bases, with 10 bases spanning the gap. Germline V gives CDR1 SGHKS, CDR2 YYEKEE (reference sequence). This CDR3 comprises 14 residues. The CDR3 reads CASSFAEGTGELFF. CDR3 coding DNA: TGTGCCAGCAGCTTCGCCGAGGGAACCGGGGAGCTGTTTTTT.

Ten or more counts support this clonotype. The CDR3 sequence: CASSLELGAYEQYF. As DNA, the CDR3 is TGTGCCAGCAGTTTAGAATTGGGGGCCTACGAGCAGTACTTC. The gene calls are TRBV12-3 or TRBV12-4 and TRBJ2-7, with D perhaps TRBD1 or TRBD2 (5 bases each). This CDR3 has 14 amino acids. The V end was cut by 1 base, the J end by 2 bases, with 9 bases between.

This clonotype appeared a few times. CDR3 sequence reads: CSARDGTSGVMNYEQYF. Here the CDR3 DNA reads TGCAGTGCTAGAGATGGGACTAGCGGCGTAATGAACTACGAGCAGTACTTC. J is TRBJ2-7 and V is TRBV20-1, with 11 bases identical to TRBD2. V lost 0 bases and J lost 3; bases outside the gene matches: 10. Per germline, CDR1 DFQATT and CDR2 SNEGSKA (reference sequence). The CDR3 extends over 17 amino acids.

The chain recombines TRBV7-2 with TRBJ2-7; TRBD2 is a possible D gene (5 bases). The ends were cut back, 5 bases at V and 2 bases at J, with 16 bases in the middle. The CDR3 extends over 15 amino acids. Germline loops: CDR1 SGHTA, CDR2 FQGNSA. This chain's CDR3 is CASSPAGGRTYEQYF. The DNA of the CDR3 is TGTGCCAGCAGCCCCGCCGGAGGCCGGACCTACGAGCAGTACTTC.

This clonotype was seen more than once but under ten times. The V call is TRBV9, the J call TRBJ2-7, with 8 bases that match TRBD2. Germline V lookup: CDR1 SGDLS, CDR2 YYNGEE. CDR3 length: 15 residues. Trimming cost V 1 base and J 4 bases; bases outside gene matches: 7. The CDR3 spells CASSVTGRAGYEQYF. In DNA form, the CDR3 reads TGTGCCAGCAGCGTAACCGGGAGGGCCGGGTACGAGCAGTACTTC. Looking up the rest from reference TRBV9 and TRBJ2-7 gives the full variable domain: DSGVTQTPKHLITATGQRVTLRCSPRSGDLSVYWYQQSLDQGLQFLIQYYNGEERAKGNILERFSAQQFPDLHSELNLSSLELGDSALYFCASSVTGRAGYEQYFGPGTRLTVT.

This clonotype came up many times. The chain is built from TRBV4-2 and TRBJ2-3; D unclear. The germline gives CDR1 LGHNA, CDR2 YNFKEQ. The CDR3 spans 13 residues. V was cut by 1 base and J by 6 bases, with 8 bases left in between. For the CDR3, the DNA is TGTGCCAGCAGCCAAGTGGTAGGGGATACGCAGTATTTT. Its translation is CASSQVVGDTQYF.

The chain is built from TRBV7-8 and TRBJ2-1, with a possible D match to TRBD2 (5 bases). The germline V and J ends were trimmed by 5 bases and 7 bases, with 15 bases remaining between them. The CDR3 runs to 14 residues. Germline V gene sequence: CDR1 SGHVS, CDR2 FQNEAQ. The CDR3 nucleotides read TGTGCCAGCAGCCCTACCCGGACGGGAAATGAGCAGTTCTTC. As protein: CASSPTRTGNEQFF.